A single sample gave rise to the 25 T cell receptor beta chains below, sequenced in a study of T cell responses to AZD1222 COVID-19 vaccine (dated by TCRdb to the early 2020s). Libraries were prepared through the immunoSEQ multiplex PCR assay. TCRdb took over this immuneACCESS table, retaining in-frame rearrangements with V and J assigned. Such tables are incomplete; in checked studies, under half of the missing clones stem from an unresolved V gene, and the remainder is unexplained. A total of about 170,000 clones appear in this sample, roughly 90% of them only once. Clones ranked in the top ten supply about 1.6% of the sample. The sample's time point, from its label and the paper: baseline before first vaccination. The sample was peripheral blood, taken on day 0 of AZD1222 vaccination. The receptors derive from an adult in good health.

The genes are TRBV19 and TRBJ1-5; TRBD1 might be the D (5 bases). This CDR3 is built from 12 residues. The germline V gene encodes CDR1 LNHDA and CDR2 SQIVND (reference sequence). V was clipped by 6 bases and J by 8 bases, with 11 bases between them. The CDR3 coding sequence is TGTGCCAGTAGGGCTCAAGGGGAGCCCCAGCATTTT. This encodes CASRAQGEPQHF.

CDR3 coding DNA: TGTGCCAGCAGTTCCCGACTAGCGGGGGACACAGATACGCAGTATTTT. It encodes CASSSRLAGDTDTQYF. The chain is built from TRBV2 and TRBJ2-3, with TRBD2 matching over 12 bases. CDR3 size: 16 residues. CDR1 is SNHLY and CDR2 is FYNNEI in the germline V gene. After removal of 5 bases from V and 2 bases from J, the junction contained 5 bases not matched to a gene.

The gene calls are TRBV15 and TRBJ1-6; possibly TRBD1 for D (6 bases). CDR1 and CDR2 from the germline V gene are LNHNV and YYDKDF (reference sequence). The CDR3 contains 13 residues. V lost 5 bases and J 16 bases, leaving 18 bases between the germline ends. DNA of the CDR3: TGTGCCACCAGCCACCGACCCGACAGGACTCTCCACTTT. It encodes CATSHRPDRTLHF.

The V call is TRBV15, the J call TRBJ1-1; TRBD1 matches 10 bases. The junction had 5 bases not matched to a gene; V was cut back by 3 bases and J by 7 bases. The CDR3 consists of 14 residues. Per germline, CDR1 LNHNV and CDR2 YYDKDF (reference sequence). DNA of the CDR3: TGTGCCACCAGCAGCCAGACAGGGGGCTTTGAAGCTTTCTTT. It encodes CATSSQTGGFEAFF. The full variable domain, with the rest looked up from reference TRBV15 and TRBJ1-1, is DAMVIQNPRYQVTQFGKPVTLSCSQTLNHNVMYWYQQKSSQAPKLLFHYYDKDFNNEADTPDNFQSRRPNTSFCFLDIRSPGLGDTAMYLCATSSQTGGFEAFFGQGTRLTVV.

The chain is built from TRBV4-1 and TRBJ2-5; 11 nucleotides agree with TRBD1. The CDR3 has 15 amino acids. V was pared by 6 bases and J by 7 bases, with 10 bases of the junction left unmatched. The germline gives CDR1 MGHRA, CDR2 YSYEKL. CDR3 in DNA: TGCGCCAGCAGACCGGATACCGGGACAGGGGGGACCCAGTACTTC. Translation: CASRPDTGTGGTQYF.

The V call is TRBV4-1, the J call TRBJ2-3; maybe TRBD2 (6 bases). The germline CDR1 and CDR2 sequences are MGHRA and YSYEKL. V lost 4 bases and J 2 bases, leaving 19 bases between the germline ends. This CDR3 contains 17 residues. Here the CDR3 DNA reads TGCGCCAGCAGCCCCAGGATAGCGGACTTGATCACAGATACGCAGTATTTT. This sequence encodes CASSPRIADLITDTQYF.

The chain recombines TRBV6-4 with TRBJ2-7, with 11 nucleotides matching TRBD2. The J segment lost 1 base and the V segment lost 5 bases, leaving 4 bases of the junction unmatched. Germline V gives CDR1 MRHNA, CDR2 SNTAGT. The CDR3 totals 15 residues. CDR3 nucleotides: TGTGCCAGCAGTCTCCTAGCGGGGGGTTCCTACGAGCAGTACTTC. Translated, it gives CASSLLAGGSYEQYF.

The chain combines TRBV2 with TRBJ2-1; maybe TRBD2 (6 bases). This CDR3 comprises 16 residues. V lost 6 bases, J lost 4 bases, and 19 bases lay in between. Germline-derived CDR1 and CDR2 are SNHLY and FYNNEI. Written as DNA, the CDR3 is TGTGCCAGCAGGGACCGGAGGGCGGCTTGGTACAATGAGCAGTTCTTC. Its protein is CASRDRRAAWYNEQFF.

The chain uses TRBV10-3 and TRBJ1-2; D call uncertain. Per the germline V gene, CDR1 is ENHRY and CDR2 is SYGVKD. V was cut by 6 bases and J by 8 bases, with 19 bases left in between. The CDR3 extends over 14 amino acids. DNA for the CDR3: TGTGCCATCAGGACCGGACTGACTCCGGGAGGCTACACCTTC. Translated: CAIRTGLTPGGYTF.

J is TRBJ2-7 and V is TRBV20-1; no reliable D call. The germline V gene encodes CDR1 DFQATT and CDR2 SNEGSKA (reference sequence). V was pared by 1 base and J by 3 bases, with 4 bases between. The CDR3 contains 11 residues. This CDR3 reads CSARGDYEQYF. The CDR3 region has the DNA TGCAGTGCTAGAGGGGACTACGAGCAGTACTTC.

The chain carries TRBV7-6 and TRBJ2-7; 7 nucleotides line up with TRBD2. V shed 8 bases, J shed 2 bases, and the junction held 9 bases outside the gene matches. Germline V gene sequence: CDR1 SGHVS, CDR2 FNYEAQ. This CDR3 is 14 amino acids long. As DNA, the CDR3 is TGTGCCAGCGGCGGGAGATCACCCCCCTACGAGCAGTACTTC. Residues: CASGGRSPPYEQYF. The full variable domain, in which reference TRBV7-6 and TRBJ2-7 provide the parts outside the CDR3, is GAGVSQSPRYKVTKRGQDVALRCDPISGHVSLYWYRQALGQGPEFLTYFNYEAQQDKSGLPNDRFSAERPEGSISTLTIQRTEQRDSAMYRCASGGRSPPYEQYFGPGTRLTVT.

V and J are TRBV6-5 and TRBJ2-5; a weak D match, TRBD2 (5 bases). The CDR3 contains 14 residues. Trimming removed 8 bases at V and 0 bases at J, with 13 bases between. In germline, CDR1 is MNHEY, CDR2 SVGAGI. The CDR3 coding sequence is TGTGCCAGCCACATAGGACTTCACCAAGAGACCCAGTACTTC. Its translation: CASHIGLHQETQYF.

The rearrangement uses TRBV6-2 or TRBV6-3 and TRBJ1-1, with 7 bases matching TRBD1. The CDR3 is 15 residues long. The J segment lost 4 bases and the V segment lost 0 bases, leaving 5 bases of the junction unmatched. Germline lookup yields CDR1 MNHEY and CDR2 SVGEGT. CDR3 sequence (DNA): TGTGCCAGCAGTTACTCGACAGGGCTGGGCACTGAAGCTTTCTTT. It is translated as CASSYSTGLGTEAFF.

V is TRBV30 and J is TRBJ1-1; D ambiguous. In germline, CDR1 is GTSNPN, CDR2 SVGIG (reference sequence). The CDR3 is 11 amino acids. Trimming left V 0 bases short and J 10 bases short, with 9 bases between. The CDR3 DNA reads TGTGCCTGGAGTGTACAGAGAGGAGCTTTCTTT. The encoded protein is CAWSVQRGAFF.

As to this clone: This sample also contains other DNA sequences that code for the same CDR3. The genes are TRBV5-5 and TRBJ1-5, with unresolved D. CDR1 is SGHKS, CDR2 YYEKEE, per germline (reference sequence). With 0 bases removed from V and 4 bases from J, the gap between germline ends came to 8 bases. This CDR3 spans 14 amino acids. The CDR3 sequence is CASSLGGGNQPQHF. CDR3 DNA sequence: TGTGCCAGCAGCTTGGGGGGAGGAAATCAGCCCCAGCATTTT. The variable domain in full, completed from reference TRBV5-5 and TRBJ1-5, reads DAGVTQSPTHLIKTRGQQVTLRCSPISGHKSVSWYQQVLGQGPQFIFQYYEKEERGRGNFPDRFSARQFPNYSSELNVNALLLGDSALYLCASSLGGGNQPQHFGDGTRLSIL.

This clone was seen only once. V and J are TRBV30 and TRBJ1-2; 8 positions match TRBD1. The ends lost 3 bases at V and 8 bases at J; junction bases unmatched: 14. The CDR3 is 15 amino acids. Germline V gene sequence: CDR1 GTSNPN, CDR2 SVGIG (reference sequence). CDR3 protein: CAWSVLDRAGEGYTF. The CDR3, as DNA: TGTGCCTGGAGCGTCCTGGACAGGGCGGGGGAAGGCTACACCTTC.

This clone has a handful of counts. The chain has TRBV27 and TRBJ1-1; D is unclear. The germline V and J ends were trimmed by 3 bases and 2 bases, with 7 bases remaining between them. Looked up from germline, CDR1 is MNHEY and CDR2 is SMNVEV (reference sequence). The CDR3 contains 13 residues. The CDR3 here is CASSFRENTEAFF. The CDR3 DNA follows: TGTGCCAGCAGTTTTAGGGAAAACACTGAAGCTTTCTTT.

The genes are TRBV18 and TRBJ2-1, with D unclear. CDR3 length: 14 residues. Germline V gene lookup returns CDR1 KGHSH and CDR2 LQKENI. V lost 2 bases and J lost 6, with 11 bases in between. In DNA form, the CDR3 reads TGTGCCAGCTCACCAGACAAGGTGGGCAATGAGCAGTTCTTC. It specifies CASSPDKVGNEQFF.

The chain is built from TRBV6-5 and TRBJ1-4, with D hard to call. The CDR3 has 15 residues. V lost 0 bases and J lost 7, with 12 bases in between. Germline V CDR1 and CDR2: MNHEY, SVGAGI. Written as DNA, the CDR3 is TGTGCCAGCAGTTACTCGCAGAACGTTCCTGAAAAACTGTTTTTT. As protein: CASSYSQNVPEKLFF.

The genes are TRBV7-2 and TRBJ1-1; 9 bases fit TRBD1. CDR1 is SGHTA, CDR2 FQGNSA, per germline. This CDR3 region has 14 residues. Trimming took 3 bases from V and 2 from J; bases not matched to a gene: 1. CDR3 in amino acids: CASSFTGGNTEAFF. The DNA of the CDR3 is TGTGCCAGCAGCTTTACAGGGGGCAACACTGAAGCTTTCTTT.

V usage is TRBV14 and J usage is TRBJ2-3; D gene uncertain. CDR1 is SGHDN, CDR2 FVKESK, per germline. The V and J ends lost 1 base and 7 bases respectively, with 6 bases between them. The CDR3 has 12 residues. In DNA form, the CDR3 reads TGTGCCAGCAGCCAAGTTCAAAATACGCAGTATTTT. Residues: CASSQVQNTQYF.

The rearrangement joins TRBV7-2 to TRBJ2-5; no definite D call. The ends were cut back, 1 base at V and 2 bases at J, with 11 bases in the middle. Germline V gives CDR1 SGHTA, CDR2 FQGNSA. The CDR3 contains 15 residues. Here the CDR3 reads CASSLDGSFQETQYF. CDR3 bases: TGTGCCAGCAGCTTAGATGGTAGCTTTCAAGAGACCCAGTACTTC.

V usage is TRBV4-1 and J usage is TRBJ2-3, with no clear D. The CDR3 runs 12 residues. Germline V gives CDR1 MGHRA, CDR2 YSYEKL. V shed 0 bases and J shed 8 bases, with 6 bases lying between them. CDR3 bases: TGCGCCAGCAGCCAAGATCTGGGTACGCAGTATTTT. As protein: CASSQDLGTQYF.

This chain connects TRBV11-2 to TRBJ2-1; TRBD2 agrees at 10 bases. The V gene end was trimmed by 1 base and the J gene end by 9 bases; junction bases not matched to a gene: 6. The CDR3 sequence is 15 residues long. The germline CDR1 and CDR2 sequences are SGHAT and FQNNGV. The DNA of the CDR3 is TGTGCCAGCAGCTTAGGGCTAGCGGGAGCTGGTGAGCAGTTCTTC. Its translation is CASSLGLAGAGEQFF.

Notes on this clone: Other DNA sequences of this sample code for an identical CDR3. The chain couples TRBV19 to TRBJ1-1; unclear D gene. Trimming stripped 1 base from V and 1 base from J, with 4 bases between. The CDR3 spans 13 residues. Germline V gene data show CDR1 as LNHDA and CDR2 as SQIVND (reference sequence). The CDR3 is CASSIGGNTEAFF. DNA for the CDR3: TGTGCCAGTAGTATAGGAGGGAACACTGAAGCTTTCTTT.